This T cell receptor (beta chain) was documented in a study of type 1 regulatory T cells. Study context: T-allo10 is a Tr1-enriched, alloantigen-specific CD4 T cell product made in vitro.

MiXCR, applied by TCRdb to the reads, yields one record per CDR3 protein. This table has some 89,000 distinct CDR3 sequences, roughly 28% appearing once. The CDR3 contains 15 residues. Trimming pared 6 bases from V and 5 bases from J, leaving 19 bases between. Germline loops: CDR1 SSHAT, CDR2 FNYEAQ (reference sequence). This clonotype has just a few counts. The gene calls are TRBV7-7 and TRBJ2-5, with D possibly being TRBD1 (7 bases). Specimen: CD4+ T cells, either the whole sample or a sorted fraction (not recorded which). This receptor was taken from a human donor in good health. CDR3 residues: CASREAGRGPETQYF. CDR3 coding DNA: TGTGCCAGCAGGGAAGCGGGTAGGGGGCCGGAGACCCAGTACTTC.